These 3 T cell receptor beta chains came from one sample sequenced in a study of shared clonotypes between healthy human individuals. Repertoires were generated with immunoSEQ multiplex PCR, while TCRdb's copy carries only in-frame clones and drops some. The sample records around 1,000,000 clones, about 80% being singletons. Specimen: memory CD4+ T cells from PBMCs. Subset of the sample: CD45RA-negative fraction. Receptor source: a man younger than 35 in good health. Some clones in this sample may be carry-over from other donors' samples.

The V gene is TRBV28, the J gene TRBJ2-7; 8 nucleotides align to TRBD2. This CDR3 is built from 14 residues. V gave up 5 bases and J gave up 2 bases; unmatched junction bases: 5. The germline V gene has CDR1 MDHEN and CDR2 SYDVKM. The CDR3 coding sequence is TGTGCCAGCAGTCCATTAGCGGGACCCTACGAGCAGTACTTC. Residues: CASSPLAGPYEQYF. Variable domain in full (rest from reference TRBV28 and TRBJ2-7): DVKVTQSSRYLVKRTGEKVFLECVQDMDHENMFWYRQDPGLGLRLIYFSYDVKMKEKGDIPEGYSVSREKKERFSLILESASTNQTSMYLCASSPLAGPYEQYFGPGTRLTVT.

CDR3 DNA sequence: TGTGCCAGCAGGCGATCGGGGGGAATCCGAACTGAAGCTTTCTTT. Protein sequence: CASRRSGGIRTEAFF. This sequence joins TRBV28 and TRBJ1-1, with a possible D match to TRBD1 (5 bases). From germline, CDR1 is MDHEN and CDR2 SYDVKM. The V end lost 6 bases, the J end lost 5 bases, and 19 bases lay between the germline ends. The CDR3 is 15 amino acids.

The rearrangement uses TRBV9 and TRBJ2-7, with 7 bases identical to TRBD1. CDR1 and CDR2 from the germline V gene are SGDLS and YYNGEE. The CDR3 covers 15 residues. V dropped 4 bases and J dropped 3; count of bases not matched to a gene: 10. The CDR3 nucleotides read TGTGCCAGCAGCCCCGTCCCAAACAGGGGCTACGAGCAGTACTTC. Translating it yields CASSPVPNRGYEQYF.